The table lists the clone carrying this T cell receptor (beta chain) with a count of one. V lost 10 bases, J lost 1 base, and 9 bases stayed unmatched. Germline V gives CDR1 ENHRY, CDR2 SYGVKD. This CDR3 is 14 amino acids long. The protocol was immunoSEQ multiplex PCR, while the TCRdb copy is restricted to in-frame clones and leaves out a portion. Counted here are 55,000 to 70,000 clones, around 80% occurring once; the ten biggest clones make up around an eighth. This sample is drawn from a study of T cells in tumors after PD-1 blockade. Background on the study: Some patients also took daily vismodegib 150 mg during anti-PD-1 treatment. Blood samples averaged around 110,000 templates (range about 21,000-257,772) and 36,536 unique clonotypes.

The chain uses TRBV10-3 and TRBJ2-5; TRBD2 matches 7 bases. This receptor was obtained from a human donor with basal cell carcinoma. The specimen was PBMCs, collected before anti-PD-1 treatment. CDR3 sequence: CATAQGGFQETQYF. The DNA for the CDR3 is TGTGCCACAGCCCAGGGAGGGTTCCAAGAGACCCAGTACTTC.